This TCR beta chain was recorded in a study of blood T cell repertoires in COVID-19. For the study at large: Acute-phase and convalescent COVID-19 samples originated in the United States, Italy and Spain. T cells, B-cell-depleted T cells, or PBMCs supplied cDNA or gDNA.

In the original processing: Reference gene primers were amplified, and this amplification served to estimate nucleated cell counts. Some clones are missing from TCRdb's copy, which holds only in-frame ones; the method was immunoSEQ multiplex PCR. V, J and clone size were drawn from that table, and D and trimming were deduced from the DNA. The repertoire includes roughly 130,000 clones, roughly 84% of them detected once, and about an eighth sits in the top ten. CDR3 size: 16 residues. CDR1 is SGHNT and CDR2 is YENEEA in the germline V gene. J gave up 7 bases and V 4 bases, and 8 bases lay outside the gene matches.

The sample consisted of peripheral blood. The source is a woman in her thirties who had recovered from COVID-19. The chain couples TRBV11-3 to TRBJ2-1; 12 positions match TRBD2. The CDR3 loop is CASSSGGLAGQNEQFF. Written as DNA, the CDR3 is TGTGCCAGCAGCTCCGGCGGACTAGCGGGACAGAATGAGCAGTTCTTC. Full variable domain (rest looked up from reference TRBV11-3 and TRBJ2-1): EAGVVQSPRYKIIEKKQPVAFWCNPISGHNTLYWYLQNLGQGPELLIRYENEEAVDDSQLPKDRFSAERLKGVDSTLKIQPAELGDSAVYLCASSSGGLAGQNEQFFGPGTRLTVL.